This entry features one TCR beta chain sequence. No antigen is known for it. CDR1 and CDR2 from the germline V gene are SGHDT and YYEEEE. The V segment lost 4 bases and the J segment 4 bases; nucleotides outside the gene matches: 9. The length of the CDR3 is 16 residues. This sample is part of a study of OX40 agonist ivuxolimab in advanced cancers. Study-wide results and caveats: At 0.1 to 3.0 mg/kg, CD4+ and CD8+ blood T cells expanded clonally by week 6.

Assay used: immunoSEQ multiplex PCR; TCRdb lists only in-frame clones, some missing. The sample lists roughly 23,000 clones; around 84% were seen once. The chain links TRBV5-6 to TRBJ2-1, with 9 bases fitting TRBD1. Sequenced material: CD4+ or CD8+ T cells sorted from blood, taken in a trial of the OX40 agonist ivuxolimab. The clonotype originates from an adult with an advanced solid tumor such as melanoma, head and neck, liver or kidney cancer. The CDR3 nucleotides are TGTGCCAGCAGCACGGGACAGGGATCCGTTTACAATGAGCAGTTCTTC. Protein product: CASSTGQGSVYNEQFF.